The next 5 T cell receptor beta chains were all read from a single sample in a study of CD8 T cells in ankylosing spondylitis. Regarding the study as a whole: For ankylosing spondylitis blood, a TCR beta motif of roughly 8 highly homologous variants appeared characteristic.

TCRdb re-analysed the 5' RACE reads in MiXCR, keeping a single row per CDR3 protein. Of around 890,000 distinct CDR3 sequences listed, approximately 12% are singletons. Their antigens are not known. The sequencing sample was made of blood, either unsorted or a sorted T cell fraction (not recorded which). The receptors derive from a male donor with ankylosing spondylitis.

This clonotype came up a few times. The chain uses TRBV6-2 or TRBV6-3 and TRBJ1-1; 7 bases align to TRBD1. V shed 8 bases and J 5 bases; nucleotides not matched to a gene: 8. This CDR3 comprises 13 residues. Germline V lookup: CDR1 MNHEY, CDR2 SVGEGT. CDR3 DNA sequence: TGTGCCAGCGAGAGGGGGCTGTGGACTGAAGCTTTCTTT. Protein product: CASERGLWTEAFF.

This clonotype was counted a few times. This chain connects TRBV5-1 to TRBJ2-7, with D tentatively TRBD1 (5 bases). The V and J ends lost 4 bases and 0 bases respectively, with 11 bases between them. The CDR3 runs to 14 residues. Germline CDR1 is SGHRS and CDR2 is YFSETQ. Here the CDR3 DNA reads TGCGCCAGCAGCCTAAGGACATTCTCCTACGAGCAGTACTTC. Translated: CASSLRTFSYEQYF.

The sample holds many counts of this clonotype. This chain connects TRBV18 to TRBJ2-1; TRBD1 aligns across 7 bases. Looked up from germline, CDR1 is KGHSH and CDR2 is LQKENI. V was clipped by 5 bases and J by 10 bases; unmatched bases: 17. The CDR3 loop spans 16 amino acids. The CDR3: CASSYGTARWGQEQFF. CDR3 sequence (DNA): TGTGCCAGCTCATACGGCACGGCGAGGTGGGGACAGGAGCAGTTCTTC.

This clonotype was picked up many times. The V call is TRBV5-1, the J call TRBJ1-1, with 8 positions matching TRBD1. V shed 4 bases, J shed 1 base, and the junction held 6 bases outside the gene matches. The CDR3 covers 15 residues. Germline CDR1 is SGHRS and CDR2 is YFSETQ. The CDR3 bases are TGCGCCAGCAGCATGGGGACAGGAGGGAACACTGAAGCTTTCTTT. It translates to CASSMGTGGNTEAFF. Full variable domain (missing parts from reference TRBV5-1 and TRBJ1-1): KAGVTQTPRYLIKTRGQQVTLSCSPISGHRSVSWYQQTPGQGLQFLFEYFSETQRNKGNFPGRFSGRQFSNSRSEMNVSTLELGDSALYLCASSMGTGGNTEAFFGQGTRLTVV.

This clonotype was picked up a small number of times. This sequence joins TRBV29-1 and TRBJ1-1; D ambiguous. Trimming took off 6 bases at V and 6 bases at J, with 20 bases between the two ends. Germline V CDR1 and CDR2: SQVTM, ANQGSEA. CDR3 length equals 14 residues. The CDR3 region has the DNA TGCAGCGTGGCTTTACGTCTCTTGGTCGCTGAAGCTTTCTTT. Amino acid sequence: CSVALRLLVAEAFF.